The rows below give T cell receptor beta chains drawn from one sample of a study of shared clonotypes between healthy human individuals. The repertoire was sequenced with immunoSEQ multiplex PCR; TCRdb's copy has only in-frame clones and lacks some. The table records about 640,000 clones, more than 70% of them present only once. The sample comprised memory CD4+ T cells sorted from blood. These receptor sequences come from a woman aged 25 to 39 in good health. The CDR3 runs from the conserved cysteine through the conserved F or W. Each record gives: J gene, D gene, V gene, clone size, CDR3 DNA, CDR3 protein. The D gene is left open where the match is weak. The size entry is marked missing in some rows and otherwise reads once, few, many or a size class.

>TRBJ2-2|NA|TRBV28|NA
TGTGCCAGCAGTCAGACCCAGGTGGAGTACACCGGGGAGCTGTTTTTT
CASSQTQVEYTGELFF
>TRBJ2-7|NA|TRBV28|NA
TGTGCCAGCAGTGTAACCAAAAGAGGTTACCACTACGAGCAGTACTTC
CASSVTKRGYHYEQYF
>TRBJ2-3|TRBD2|TRBV10-2|once
TGCGCCATCGAAGGACATAGCGGGGGACGCACAGATACGCAGTATTTT
CAIEGHSGGRTDTQYF
>TRBJ1-1|NA|TRBV27|NA
TGTGCCAGCCGCGTTTTCGGGGGCCACACTGAAGCTTTCTTT
CASRVFGGHTEAFF
>TRBJ2-3|TRBD2|TRBV29-1|NA
TGCAGCGTTGAAAAACTAGCGTCTCGCACAGATACGCAGTATTTT
CSVEKLASRTDTQYF
>TRBJ1-4|TRBD1|TRBV5-1|few
TGCGCCAGCAGCCTACAGGGGTCGACTAATGAAAAACTGTTTTTT
CASSLQGSTNEKLFF
>TRBJ1-2|TRBD1|TRBV28|NA
TGTGCCAGCAGTGTCCACAGGGGGCAGTATGGCTACACCTTC
CASSVHRGQYGYTF
>TRBJ2-3|NA|TRBV7-9|few
TGTGCCAGCAGAGGACCCCGACGGGATACGCAGTATTTT
CASRGPRRDTQYF
>TRBJ2-2|NA|TRBV6-5|NA
TGTGCCAGCATACCACGAGACCCGAACACCGGGGAGCTGTTTTTT
CASIPRDPNTGELFF
>TRBJ1-1|NA|TRBV14|NA
TGTGCCAGCAGCCAAGCGGCGGGCCGAGCTTTCTTT
CASSQAAGRAFF
>TRBJ2-7|NA|TRBV30|many
TGTGCCTGGACAGGTCCCCCTTCCTACGAGCAGTACTTC
CAWTGPPSYEQYF
>TRBJ2-7|NA|TRBV2|NA
TGTGCCAGCAAGGTAGGGCCCTACGAGCAGTACTTC
CASKVGPYEQYF
>TRBJ1-5|NA|TRBV28|NA
TGTGCCAGCAGGAAACAGGGTGGACAGCCCCAGCATTTT
CASRKQGGQPQHF
>TRBJ2-7|NA|TRBV4-1|NA
TGCGCCAGCAGCCAAGGTCCGGGAGAGGGACCCTCCTACGAGCAGTACTTC
CASSQGPGEGPSYEQYF
>TRBJ1-4|TRBD1|TRBV19|NA
TGTGCCAGTAGTCTCCGGACAGGGGACCGCCGAAAACTGTTTTTT
CASSLRTGDRRKLFF
>TRBJ1-3|NA|TRBV9|NA
TGTAACTTGACATCGGGAAACACCATATATTTT
CNLTSGNTIYF
>TRBJ2-5|TRBD2|TRBV11-1|NA
TGTGCCAGCAGCTACTCCGGGACTAGCGGGCGAGAGACCCAGTACTTC
CASSYSGTSGRETQYF
>TRBJ1-4|TRBD1|TRBV7-8|once
TGTGCCAGCAGCCAACAGGGGACCGTGGAAAAACTGTTTTTT
CASSQQGTVEKLFF
>TRBJ2-6|TRBD1|TRBV5-1|NA
TGCGCCAGCAGCCTGTACAGGGGGACCTCTGGGGCCAACGTCCTGACTTTC
CASSLYRGTSGANVLTF
>TRBJ1-1|NA|TRBV29-1|NA
TGCAGCGCCGGATTGGCAATGAACACTGAAGCTTTCTTT
CSAGLAMNTEAFF
>TRBJ1-1|NA|TRBV14|once
TGTGCCAGCAGCTCGCGGTTGAACACTGAAGCTTTCTTT
CASSSRLNTEAFF
>TRBJ2-7|TRBD1|TRBV29-1|once
TGCAGCGTTGGGCCTTACAGGGGGCCTTCCTACGAGCAGTACTTC
CSVGPYRGPSYEQYF
>TRBJ2-2|TRBD1|TRBV18|once
TGTGCCAGCTCACCGGGACAGGTTAACACCGGGGAGCTGTTTTTT
CASSPGQVNTGELFF